The 32 T cell receptor beta chains reported below all come from one sample, sequenced in a study of cytomegalovirus exposure and HLA in healthy donors (dated 2017 in TCRdb). Library preparation employed the immunoSEQ multiplex PCR assay. A mixture of 60 forward primers for TCR Vbeta segments and 13 reverse primers for TCR Jbeta segments was used in the multiplex PCR. TCRdb limited this immuneACCESS table to in-frame rearrangements with V and J called. A share of clones is missing; checked studies link under half to unresolved V genes, and the rest is unexplained. The sample yields approximately 190,000 clones; around 78% were counted once. The ten most abundant clones make up 13% to 15% of the sample. Sequencing used PBMCs. The receptors shown here come from a woman aged 30 to 39 in good health and CMV-seropositive.

J is TRBJ1-5 and V is TRBV6-5; 7 bases line up with TRBD1. Trimming at V came to 5 bases and at J to 2 bases, leaving 6 bases not matched to a gene. This CDR3 region has 15 residues. The germline CDR1 and CDR2 sequences are MNHEY and SVGAGI. The CDR3 reads CASSKRQGRNQPQHF. The CDR3 nucleotides are TGTGCCAGCAGTAAAAGACAGGGCCGCAATCAGCCCCAGCATTTT.

V and J are TRBV2 and TRBJ1-6; D possibly corresponds to TRBD1 (5 bases). The CDR3 runs 16 residues. V shed 6 bases and J shed 8 bases, with 20 bases lying between them. Germline loops: CDR1 SNHLY, CDR2 FYNNEI. CDR3 region: CASRWGAPGVDSPLHF. CDR3 sequence (DNA): TGTGCCAGCAGGTGGGGAGCCCCGGGGGTTGATTCACCCCTCCACTTT.

The J gene is TRBJ2-7, the V gene TRBV25-1, with a possible D match to TRBD1 (5 bases). Germline V lookup: CDR1 MGHDK, CDR2 SYGVNS. CDR3 size: 14 residues. V dropped 5 bases and J dropped 2 bases, with 13 bases sitting between them. The CDR3 protein is CASSKGRAAYEQYF. The DNA for the CDR3 is TGTGCCAGCAGTAAAGGCAGGGCGGCCTACGAGCAGTACTTC.

Note on this clone: At one end, the junction sequence differs from germline, possibly due to a read error. The V and J genes are TRBV7-9 and TRBJ1-2, with a tentative D call TRBD1 (6 bases). The CDR3 has 15 amino acids. In germline, CDR1 is SEHNR, CDR2 FQNEAQ (reference sequence). The CDR3 DNA follows: TGTTCCAGCAGCGTAACAGGGAACGAGTTGCATGGCTACACCTTC. It yields the protein CSSSVTGNELHGYTF.

The V call is TRBV30, the J call TRBJ1-2; D is perhaps TRBD1 (5 bases). CDR3 length equals 15 residues. Trimming removed 0 bases at V and 7 bases at J, with 18 bases between. Looked up from germline, CDR1 is GTSNPN and CDR2 is SVGIG (reference sequence). The CDR3 protein is CAWSVGSGREGGYTF. DNA of the CDR3: TGTGCCTGGAGTGTGGGTTCTGGCAGGGAAGGTGGCTACACCTTC.

The rearrangement joins TRBV7-8 to TRBJ1-2; 10 nucleotides align to TRBD1. CDR1 and CDR2 from the germline V gene are SGHVS and FQNEAQ. This CDR3 has 18 residues. Losses at the gene ends were 2 bases for V and 1 base for J; bases not matched to a gene: 10. CDR3 sequence: CASSLTPGTGDFNYGYTF. CDR3 nucleotides: TGTGCCAGCAGCTTAACTCCCGGGACAGGGGATTTTAACTATGGCTACACCTTC.

The rearrangement uses TRBV4-2 and TRBJ1-1; 8 bases are a match to TRBD1. From germline, CDR1 is LGHNA and CDR2 YNFKEQ. The CDR3 runs 16 residues. Trimming removed 0 bases from V and 11 bases from J; junction bases left unmatched: 14. The CDR3: CASSQDLSGGDGRAFF. The CDR3, as DNA: TGTGCCAGCAGCCAAGATCTGTCAGGGGGCGACGGTCGTGCTTTCTTT.

The rearrangement joins TRBV21-1 to TRBJ2-3; the table assigns TRBD1, which was not confirmed against the DNA. TRBV21-1 is assigned pseudogene status. This CDR3 comprises 17 residues. The CDR3 is CASSKDRPPNKGDTQYF. CDR3 in DNA: TGTGCCAGCAGCAAAGACCGGCCGCCGAATAAGGGGGATACGCAGTATTTT.

This chain connects TRBV7-9 to TRBJ2-3, with D maybe TRBD1 (6 bases). This CDR3 region has 14 residues. Deletions cut 3 bases from V and 3 bases from J, with 10 bases between. Germline CDR1 reads SEHNR; CDR2 reads FQNEAQ (reference sequence). The CDR3 reads CASSLDSLTDTQYF. CDR3 bases: TGTGCCAGCAGCTTGGACAGTTTGACAGATACGCAGTATTTT. The full variable domain, completed using reference TRBV7-9 and TRBJ2-3, is DTGVSQNPRHKITKRGQNVTFRCDPISEHNRLYWYRQTLGQGPEFLTYFQNEAQLEKSRLLSDRFSAERPKGSFSTLEIQRTEQGDSAMYLCASSLDSLTDTQYFGPGTRLTVL.

The V call is TRBV9, the J call TRBJ2-5; 12 bases match TRBD1. The CDR3 consists of 16 residues. The V gene end was trimmed by 3 bases and the J gene end by 4 bases; junction bases not matched to a gene: 7. CDR1 is SGDLS and CDR2 is YYNGEE in the germline V gene. CDR3 loop: CASSERDRGRRETQYF. The CDR3 DNA reads as TGTGCCAGCAGCGAGCGGGACAGGGGGCGCCGAGAGACCCAGTACTTC.

V usage is TRBV28 and J usage is TRBJ2-4; possible D gene TRBD1, 6 bases. CDR3 size: 15 residues. Trimming cost V 5 bases and J 4 bases, with 15 bases left between them. Germline CDR1 MDHEN, CDR2 SYDVKM. CDR3: CASSPGGQIKNIQYF. The CDR3 nucleotides are TGTGCCAGCAGTCCCGGCGGACAGATAAAAAACATTCAGTACTTC.

The chain is built from TRBV5-5 and TRBJ2-7; 7 bases are a match to TRBD2. The V and J ends lost 3 bases and 2 bases, in that order; junction bases with no gene match: 11. CDR1 and CDR2 from the germline V gene are SGHKS and YYEKEE (reference sequence). CDR3 length: 16 amino acids. CDR3 amino acids: CASSSFPETSPYEQYF. CDR3 DNA: TGTGCCAGCAGCTCCTTCCCCGAGACTAGCCCCTACGAGCAGTACTTC. The variable domain in full, with the rest retrieved from reference TRBV5-5 and TRBJ2-7, is DAGVTQSPTHLIKTRGQQVTLRCSPISGHKSVSWYQQVLGQGPQFIFQYYEKEERGRGNFPDRFSARQFPNYSSELNVNALLLGDSALYLCASSSFPETSPYEQYFGPGTRLTVT.

The rearrangement joins TRBV27 to TRBJ2-3; D gene unclear. Germline V CDR1 and CDR2: MNHEY, SMNVEV (reference sequence). The CDR3 length is 15 residues. The germline V and J ends were trimmed by 2 bases and 1 base, with 10 bases remaining between them. The CDR3 spells CASSLSRWGTDTQYF. In DNA, the CDR3 is TGTGCCAGCAGTTTAAGCAGGTGGGGCACAGATACGCAGTATTTT.

This clone came up a few times. The V gene is TRBV7-6, the J gene TRBJ2-7; possible D gene TRBD1, 5 bases. The CDR3 loop spans 14 amino acids. Germline V gene sequence: CDR1 SGHVS, CDR2 FNYEAQ. The V and J ends lost 2 bases and 4 bases respectively, with 12 bases between them. The CDR3 nucleotides are TGTGCCAGCAGCTTAAGTTCGACAGTATACGAGCAGTACTTC. It specifies CASSLSSTVYEQYF.

The V gene is TRBV5-3, the J gene TRBJ2-2; no definite D call. TRBV5-3 counts as an open reading frame of uncertain function. V dropped 4 bases and J dropped 2 bases, with 24 bases sitting between them. This CDR3 region has 19 residues. The DNA of the CDR3 is TGTGCCAGAAGCCCCTTTTTCCGAGGAGAGAAAGTCAACACCGGGGAGCTGTTTTTT. Residues: CARSPFFRGEKVNTGELFF.

The chain carries TRBV28 and TRBJ1-2; 10 bases are a match to TRBD1. CDR1 and CDR2 from the germline V gene are MDHEN and SYDVKM. J was trimmed by 1 base and V by 5 bases; bases with no gene match: 7. The CDR3 covers 16 residues. The CDR3 sequence is CASSLNRDRGNYGYTF. CDR3 nucleotides: TGTGCCAGCAGTCTCAACCGGGACAGGGGTAACTATGGCTACACCTTC.

The chain employs TRBV19 and TRBJ1-1; D is unclear. CDR3 length equals 13 residues. The V end was cut by 6 bases, the J end by 1 base, with 9 bases between. Germline V lookup: CDR1 LNHDA, CDR2 SQIVND (reference sequence). The CDR3 DNA sequence: TGTGCCAGTAGCATCCATAGGAACACTGAAGCTTTCTTT. Translation gives CASSIHRNTEAFF.

This clone was seen only once. The chain is built from TRBV6-6 and TRBJ1-1; no definite D call. V gave up 6 bases and J gave up 1 base, with 15 bases separating them. The germline CDR1 and CDR2 sequences are MNHNY and SVGAGI (reference sequence). The CDR3 contains 15 residues. The CDR3 DNA is TGTGCCAGCAGGATCGCTGGGGAGGGGAACACTGAAGCTTTCTTT. As protein: CASRIAGEGNTEAFF.

The rearrangement uses TRBV27 and TRBJ1-5; TRBD1 might be the D (5 bases). Germline CDR1 and CDR2: MNHEY and SMNVEV (reference sequence). Trimming left V 2 bases short and J 3 bases short, with 14 bases between. The CDR3 loop spans 16 amino acids. The CDR3 here is CASSLGAGLSNQPQHF. The CDR3 nucleotides read TGTGCCAGCAGTTTAGGCGCGGGGCTATCCAATCAGCCCCAGCATTTT.

The genes are TRBV28 and TRBJ2-1; 15 nucleotides align to TRBD2. The V gene end was trimmed by 6 bases and the J gene end by 0 bases; junction bases not matched to a gene: 12. The CDR3 loop spans 20 amino acids. Germline V lookup: CDR1 MDHEN, CDR2 SYDVKM. The CDR3 sequence: CASSGRTSGRASGSYNEQFF. Written as DNA, the CDR3 is TGTGCCAGCAGCGGTCGGACTAGCGGGAGGGCTTCGGGCTCCTACAATGAGCAGTTCTTC.

This clone was observed a handful of times. The chain uses TRBV5-1 and TRBJ2-7; 8 bases are shared with TRBD1. Germline trimming cut 3 bases from V and 4 bases from J; bases unmatched to any gene: 6. Germline CDR1 reads SGHRS; CDR2 reads YFSETQ. This CDR3 region has 14 residues. The CDR3 region has the DNA TGCGCCAGCAGCTGGCAGGGGGCCATTTACGAGCAGTACTTC. Its protein is CASSWQGAIYEQYF.

The chain employs TRBV9 and TRBJ2-5, with 9 bases fitting TRBD2. From germline, CDR1 is SGDLS and CDR2 YYNGEE. V lost 4 bases, J lost 3 bases, and 7 bases stayed unmatched. The CDR3 spans 15 residues. CDR3 nucleotides: TGTGCCAGCAGCCTTCGGGCGGGGGGGAAAGAGACCCAGTACTTC. Translation: CASSLRAGGKETQYF.

This clone was seen more than once but under ten times. The gene calls are TRBV20-1 and TRBJ2-5; D remains unclear. The length of the CDR3 is 11 residues. Germline assignment: CDR1 DFQATT and CDR2 SNEGSKA (reference sequence). Trimming removed 6 bases at V and 5 bases at J, with 10 bases between. The CDR3 here is CSALEKETQYF. CDR3 in DNA: TGCAGTGCCTTGGAGAAGGAGACCCAGTACTTC.

The chain uses TRBV28 and TRBJ1-4, with D unresolved. This CDR3 spans 14 amino acids. Trimming removed 2 bases from V and 8 bases from J, with 12 bases in between. Germline V CDR1 and CDR2: MDHEN, SYDVKM. Here the CDR3 reads CASSLTGIGEKLFF. CDR3 in DNA: TGTGCCAGCAGTTTAACGGGGATTGGAGAAAAACTGTTTTTT.

CDR3 bases: TGTGCCAGCAGTCCCAGGAAACCCAGGGCCGGCACTGAAGCTTTCTTT. This gives the protein CASSPRKPRAGTEAFF. The J gene is TRBJ1-1, the V gene TRBV27; TRBD1 is a possible D gene (5 bases). Trimming stripped 5 bases from V and 4 bases from J, with 20 bases between. Germline values: CDR1 MNHEY, CDR2 SMNVEV (reference sequence). This CDR3 contains 16 residues.

This rearrangement joins TRBV7-8 to TRBJ2-7; D is perhaps TRBD1 (5 bases). Germline V gene data show CDR1 as SGHVS and CDR2 as FQNEAQ. The CDR3 is 14 amino acids. Trimming took off 5 bases at V and 0 bases at J, with 11 bases between the two ends. CDR3 residues: CASSTDRSSYEQYF. The CDR3 nucleotides are TGTGCCAGCAGCACAGACAGAAGCTCCTACGAGCAGTACTTC.

The chain employs TRBV10-3 and TRBJ1-1, with no clear D. Looked up from germline, CDR1 is ENHRY and CDR2 is SYGVKD. The germline V and J ends were trimmed by 4 bases and 2 bases, with 8 bases remaining between them. The CDR3 sequence is 13 residues long. As DNA, the CDR3 is TGTGCCATCAGTGGAGCAGGCAACACTGAAGCTTTCTTT. This encodes CAISGAGNTEAFF.

The chain recombines TRBV5-1 with TRBJ2-3, with 8 bases identical to TRBD1. The CDR3 is 15 amino acids. J was trimmed by 6 bases and V by 0 bases; bases with no gene match: 6. From germline, CDR1 is SGHRS and CDR2 YFSETQ. In DNA, the CDR3 is TGCGCCAGCAGCTTGGAGGACAGGGTGGTGGATACGCAGTATTTT. Amino acids: CASSLEDRVVDTQYF.

The gene calls are TRBV2 and TRBJ2-7, with no clear D. The CDR3 is made up of 16 amino acids. The V gene lost 1 base and the J gene lost 2 bases, with 15 bases spanning the gap. Germline CDR1 is SNHLY and CDR2 is FYNNEI. The CDR3 loop is CASSEVDPAVPYEQYF. The CDR3 DNA reads as TGTGCCAGCAGTGAAGTCGACCCGGCGGTACCCTACGAGCAGTACTTC.

This clone was seen a few times. The genes are TRBV7-2 and TRBJ2-5; 7 nucleotides match TRBD2. Unmatched junction bases numbered 4, after V lost 4 bases and J lost 5 bases. The CDR3 runs to 13 residues. Germline V CDR1 and CDR2: SGHTA, FQGNSA. This CDR3 is CASSWGRVETQYF. In nucleotides, the CDR3 is TGTGCCAGCAGCTGGGGGAGGGTGGAGACCCAGTACTTC.

The J gene is TRBJ1-2, the V gene TRBV28, with D perhaps matching TRBD1 (5 bases). Between the trimmed V and J ends, which lost 6 bases and 4 bases, there was a span of 15 bases. Germline CDR1 and CDR2: MDHEN and SYDVKM. The CDR3 consists of 14 residues. CDR3 amino acids: CASSPLQAAYGYTF. CDR3 in DNA: TGTGCCAGCAGCCCTCTACAGGCCGCCTATGGCTACACCTTC.

This rearrangement joins TRBV29-1 to TRBJ2-1, with a weak D call TRBD1 (5 bases). Trimming pared 3 bases from V and 0 bases from J, leaving 6 bases between. Germline V CDR1 and CDR2: SQVTM, ANQGSEA. The CDR3 contains 13 residues. In DNA, the CDR3 is TGCAGCGTTGATCAGGGCTCCTACAATGAGCAGTTCTTC. Translation gives CSVDQGSYNEQFF.